This T cell receptor (beta chain) was captured in a study of blood T cells in healthy people across ages. Study results and limitations: Naive and antigen-experienced cells were not separated, limiting conclusive comparison.

V was pared by 4 bases and J by 2 bases, with 4 bases of the junction left unmatched. Germline assignment: CDR1 SGDLS and CDR2 YYNGEE. The CDR3 covers 14 residues. Then a second PCR, running roughly 7 to 11 cycles, was carried out with a sample-barcoded 5' primer and a J-beta primer mix. TCRdb re-called the 5' RACE reads through MiXCR, storing one row per CDR3 protein. The sample shows around 900,000 distinct CDR3 sequences, roughly half of them seen only once. Comment on this clonotype: What it binds is unknown.

The chain combines TRBV9 with TRBJ2-3, with TRBD2 matching over 7 bases. Specimen: blood. This TCR derives from a woman in her fifties or sixties in good health. The CDR3 region has the DNA TGTGCCAGCAGCTCTAGCGGTCACACAGATACGCAGTATTTT. This encodes CASSSSGHTDTQYF.